Presented here are 31 T cell receptor beta chains from one specimen sequenced in a study of glioma-infiltrating T cells after dendritic cell vaccination. The repertoire was sequenced with immunoSEQ multiplex PCR; TCRdb's copy has only in-frame clones and lacks some. This sample has roughly 96,000 clones; 79% occur once, and the top ten carry around 5.9%. The starting material was blood, obtained before dendritic cell vaccination. These receptors originate from a human donor with glioblastoma.

The V gene is TRBV29-1, the J gene TRBJ1-2; D uncertain. V was shortened by 3 bases and J by 4 bases, with 12 bases between the two germline ends. This CDR3 is 13 amino acids long. Germline CDR1 SQVTM, CDR2 ANQGSEA. Here the CDR3 reads CSVEFILPYGYTF. CDR3 in DNA: TGCAGCGTTGAGTTCATACTCCCCTATGGCTACACCTTC. Full variable domain (remainder filled in from reference TRBV29-1 and TRBJ1-2): SAVISQKPSRDICQRGTSLTIQCQVDSQVTMMFWYRQQPGQSLTLIATANQGSEATYESGFVIDKFPISRPNLTFSTLTVSNMSPEDSSIYLCSVEFILPYGYTFGSGTRLTVV.

The chain has TRBV6-5 and TRBJ2-3, with TRBD1 as a possible D gene (5 bases). CDR1 is MNHEY, CDR2 SVGAGI, per germline. V was shortened by 3 bases and J by 3 bases, with 13 bases between the two germline ends. This CDR3 is 15 amino acids long. CDR3 sequence reads: CASSYRGRATDTQYF. CDR3 in DNA: TGTGCCAGCAGTTATAGGGGCAGGGCAACAGATACGCAGTATTTT.

This clone was seen only a few times. J is TRBJ2-7 and V is TRBV4-1; 8 bases map to TRBD1. The CDR3 contains 17 residues. Looked up from germline, CDR1 is MGHRA and CDR2 is YSYEKL. V lost 0 bases and J lost 3; bases outside the gene matches: 10. In DNA, the CDR3 is TGCGCCAGCAGCCAAGAAGCGAGGACAGGGTGGCTCTACGAGCAGTACTTC. Translating gives CASSQEARTGWLYEQYF.

The chain is built from TRBV9 and TRBJ1-2; TRBD1 matches 7 bases. After removal of 0 bases from V and 4 bases from J, the junction contained 6 bases not matched to a gene. The CDR3 spans 15 residues. Germline V CDR1 and CDR2: SGDLS, YYNGEE. CDR3 DNA: TGTGCCAGCAGCGTAGAAGAAGAGGGGGCCTATGGCTACACCTTC. It translates to CASSVEEEGAYGYTF.

This rearrangement joins TRBV18 to TRBJ2-7; the D is unclear. CDR3 length equals 17 residues. Germline V gene data show CDR1 as KGHSH and CDR2 as LQKENI. Trimming cost V 3 bases and J 5 bases, with 23 bases left between them. The CDR3 loop reads CASSPLPPGDSGNEQYF. Here the CDR3 DNA reads TGTGCCAGCTCACCTCTCCCCCCAGGTGATAGTGGTAACGAGCAGTACTTC.

The chain is built from TRBV7-9 and TRBJ2-3, with D tentatively TRBD2 (5 bases). The germline gives CDR1 SEHNR, CDR2 FQNEAQ (reference sequence). V dropped 1 base and J dropped 3 bases, with 11 bases sitting between them. This CDR3 spans 15 amino acids. The CDR3 DNA sequence: TGTGCCAGCAGCTTAGGGGGAGTGGGGACAGATACGCAGTATTTT. Translation gives CASSLGGVGTDTQYF.

The J gene is TRBJ2-7, the V gene TRBV2, with TRBD2 matching over 8 bases. CDR3 length equals 17 residues. V lost 0 bases and J lost 2; bases outside the gene matches: 9. Germline V lookup: CDR1 SNHLY, CDR2 FYNNEI. The CDR3 bases are TGTGCCAGCAGTGAAGCGGTGTTAGCGGGGTTGACCTACGAGCAGTACTTC. As protein: CASSEAVLAGLTYEQYF.

Notes on this clone: Germline and junction disagree at one end, which may indicate a read error. The V and J genes are TRBV5-1 and TRBJ1-2, with D uncertain. Germline V gives CDR1 SGHRS, CDR2 YFSETQ. This CDR3 spans 14 amino acids. The CDR3 DNA follows: TGCGCCAGCAGCTTGGGCAGAATTAACTATAGCTACACCTTC. As protein: CASSLGRINYSYTF.

CDR3 DNA sequence: TGTGCCAGTAGTACGGTATTGAACACCGGGGAGCTGTTTTTT. This sequence encodes CASSTVLNTGELFF. The chain couples TRBV19 to TRBJ2-2; no firm D call. Trimming cost V 4 bases and J 1 base, with 7 bases left between them. Germline loops: CDR1 LNHDA, CDR2 SQIVND (reference sequence). The CDR3 contains 14 residues. Full variable domain (remainder filled in from reference TRBV19 and TRBJ2-2): DGGITQSPKYLFRKEGQNVTLSCEQNLNHDAMYWYRQDPGQGLRLIYYSQIVNDFQKGDIAEGYSVSREKKESFPLTVTSAQKNPTAFYLCASSTVLNTGELFFGEGSRLTVL.

For the CDR3, the DNA is TGTGCCAGCAGCAGCGGGTCCTACAATGAGCAGTTCTTC. Protein sequence: CASSSGSYNEQFF. The genes are TRBV6-4 and TRBJ2-1; weak D call: TRBD2 (6 bases). The V and J ends lost 6 bases and 1 base respectively, with 7 bases between them. This CDR3 is built from 13 residues. Germline lookup yields CDR1 MRHNA and CDR2 SNTAGT.

The gene calls are TRBV2 and TRBJ2-7; D ambiguous. Germline V lookup: CDR1 SNHLY, CDR2 FYNNEI. The length of the CDR3 is 13 residues. V was trimmed by 3 bases and J by 2 bases, leaving 8 bases between them. DNA of the CDR3: TGTGCCAGCAGTGACTGGCGGACCTACGAGCAGTACTTC. It yields the protein CASSDWRTYEQYF.

This clone was seen a handful of times. The V call is TRBV4-1, the J call TRBJ1-5; D remains ambiguous. Trimming shortened V by 0 bases and J by 2 bases, and 8 bases separated the two germline ends. This CDR3 is built from 15 residues. CDR1 is MGHRA and CDR2 is YSYEKL in the germline V gene. In DNA form, the CDR3 reads TGCGCCAGCAGCCAAGATCCCGAGGGCAATCAGCCCCAGCATTTT. Translation gives CASSQDPEGNQPQHF.

The rearrangement uses TRBV5-1 and TRBJ2-2; TRBD2 matches 8 bases. Germline V gene sequence: CDR1 SGHRS, CDR2 YFSETQ. V was clipped by 1 base and J by 4 bases; unmatched bases: 3. This CDR3 has 15 residues. CDR3 protein: CASSLSGRGTGELFF. Written as DNA, the CDR3 is TGCGCCAGCAGCTTGAGCGGGAGAGGCACCGGGGAGCTGTTTTTT.

The chain recombines TRBV5-1 with TRBJ2-1; the D gene is possibly TRBD1 (5 bases). V was trimmed by 0 bases and J by 8 bases, leaving 18 bases between them. The CDR3 has 16 residues. Germline-derived CDR1 and CDR2 are SGHRS and YFSETQ. The CDR3, as DNA: TGCGCCAGCAGCTTGGATGCAGGGCGCTACATCGATGAGCAGTTCTTC. The encoded protein is CASSLDAGRYIDEQFF.

V gene TRBV30 combines with J gene TRBJ2-7; TRBD1 aligns across 8 bases. The J segment lost 6 bases and the V segment lost 3 bases, leaving 10 bases of the junction unmatched. This CDR3 comprises 14 residues. Germline CDR1 reads GTSNPN; CDR2 reads SVGIG (reference sequence). DNA of the CDR3: TGTGCCTGGAGCCTTGGACAGGGAGTAGTCGAGCAGTACTTC. This encodes CAWSLGQGVVEQYF.

This chain joins TRBV7-3 and TRBJ2-3; tentative D call: TRBD2 (5 bases). CDR1 SGHTA and CDR2 FQGTGA come from the germline V gene. The CDR3 runs to 15 residues. Trimming took off 5 bases at V and 2 bases at J, with 14 bases between the two ends. CDR3 region: CASSTHSGTTDTQYF. In DNA form, the CDR3 reads TGTGCCAGCAGCACTCACAGCGGAACCACAGATACGCAGTATTTT.

The chain couples TRBV5-1 to TRBJ1-2; 10 bases are a match to TRBD1. Germline trimming cut 4 bases from V and 5 bases from J; bases unmatched to any gene: 5. CDR1 SGHRS and CDR2 YFSETQ come from the germline V gene. This CDR3 spans 14 amino acids. The CDR3 sequence is CASSGQGEKYGYTF. The CDR3 DNA is TGCGCCAGCAGCGGACAGGGGGAGAAATATGGCTACACCTTC.

This CDR3 is CASSLSLAGFTSTDTQYF. The CDR3 nucleotides are TGTGCCAGCAGCTTAAGCCTAGCGGGCTTCACTAGCACAGATACGCAGTATTTT. V gene TRBV7-9 combines with J gene TRBJ2-3, with 8 bases lining up with TRBD2. V lost 2 bases, J lost 0 bases, and 10 bases stayed unmatched. CDR3 length: 18 residues. From germline, CDR1 is SEHNR and CDR2 FQNEAQ (reference sequence).

This clone was counted a single time. The chain employs TRBV9 and TRBJ2-3, with 9 positions matching TRBD2. This CDR3 comprises 16 residues. Germline values: CDR1 SGDLS, CDR2 YYNGEE. With 0 bases clipped from V and 0 bases from J, the junction kept 2 bases outside the gene matches. This chain's CDR3 is CASSVAAGGSTDTQYF. Here the CDR3 DNA reads TGTGCCAGCAGCGTAGCGGCGGGGGGGAGCACAGATACGCAGTATTTT.

This clone was observed a handful of times. The chain combines TRBV21-1 with TRBJ1-3; the table's D call, TRBD1, has no DNA check behind it. TRBV21-1 is classified as a pseudogene. There are 15 residues in the CDR3. The DNA for the CDR3 is TGTGCCAGCAGCCACTCAGGGGGTAGTGGAAACACCATATATTTT. Amino acid sequence: CASSHSGGSGNTIYF.

The genes are TRBV30 and TRBJ2-5, with D possibly being TRBD2 (6 bases). CDR3 length equals 13 residues. Trimming shortened V by 3 bases and J by 5 bases, and 13 bases separated the two germline ends. Germline values: CDR1 GTSNPN, CDR2 SVGIG (reference sequence). The DNA of the CDR3 is TGTGCCTGGAGCAGGGTCCGGGAGGAGACCCAGTACTTC. Protein sequence: CAWSRVREETQYF.

The rearrangement joins TRBV5-5 to TRBJ2-6; D gene ambiguous. The V gene's germline CDR1 is SGHKS and CDR2 YYEKEE (reference sequence). Trimming removed 4 bases from V and 4 bases from J, with 9 bases in between. CDR3 length: 14 amino acids. The CDR3 here is CASSRPTGANVLTF. In nucleotides, the CDR3 is TGTGCCAGCAGCCGTCCCACAGGGGCCAACGTCCTGACTTTC.

This chain uses TRBV7-3 with TRBJ2-1; 8 nucleotides agree with TRBD2. The germline V gene encodes CDR1 SGHTA and CDR2 FQGTGA. V was clipped by 4 bases and J by 5 bases; unmatched bases: 10. This CDR3 has 16 residues. The CDR3 DNA follows: TGTGCCAGCAGCTCAAGTGGCACTAGCGGTAACAATGAGCAGTTCTTC. It translates to CASSSSGTSGNNEQFF.

The rearrangement links TRBV2 to TRBJ2-1, with 10 nucleotides matching TRBD2. The CDR3 is made up of 15 amino acids. Germline V lookup: CDR1 SNHLY, CDR2 FYNNEI. The V gene end was trimmed by 8 bases and the J gene end by 2 bases; junction bases not matched to a gene: 6. CDR3 in DNA: TGTGCCAGCTTTGCTAGCGGGGGAACCTACAATGAGCAGTTCTTC. Protein: CASFASGGTYNEQFF.

The chain couples TRBV2 to TRBJ1-2; D is possibly TRBD1 (5 bases). There are 13 residues in the CDR3. V lost 5 bases to trimming and J lost 6 bases, with 13 bases between them. Germline CDR1 is SNHLY and CDR2 is FYNNEI. This CDR3 is CASSRQTRDGYTF. DNA of the CDR3: TGTGCCAGCAGTCGACAGACCAGGGATGGCTACACCTTC.

This clone came up a few times. The genes are TRBV10-3 and TRBJ2-3; TRBD2 agrees at 7 bases. In germline, CDR1 is ENHRY, CDR2 SYGVKD. V shed 8 bases and J 6 bases; nucleotides not matched to a gene: 11. This CDR3 spans 14 amino acids. The DNA of the CDR3 is TGTGCCATCTCGATTCGGGGGGTTTTGGATACGCAGTATTTT. Protein product: CAISIRGVLDTQYF.

The gene calls are TRBV19 and TRBJ2-1; TRBD2 matches 10 bases. V gave up 5 bases and J gave up 9 bases; unmatched junction bases: 4. From germline, CDR1 is LNHDA and CDR2 SQIVND (reference sequence). This CDR3 is 13 amino acids long. The CDR3 protein is CASSQRTSGEQFF. CDR3 coding DNA: TGTGCCAGTAGTCAAAGGACTAGCGGTGAGCAGTTCTTC. The whole variable domain, filled in from reference TRBV19 and TRBJ2-1, reads DGGITQSPKYLFRKEGQNVTLSCEQNLNHDAMYWYRQDPGQGLRLIYYSQIVNDFQKGDIAEGYSVSREKKESFPLTVTSAQKNPTAFYLCASSQRTSGEQFFGPGTRLTVL.

This clone was found a few times. The V call is TRBV23-1, the J call TRBJ1-1; 9 bases are shared with TRBD1. TRBV23-1 is flagged as an ORF with uncertain function. CDR3 size: 16 residues. V shed 4 bases, J shed 0 bases, and the junction held 6 bases outside the gene matches. The CDR3 sequence is CASSRETGGLNTEAFF. CDR3 bases: TGCGCCAGCAGTCGGGAGACAGGGGGGCTGAACACTGAAGCTTTCTTT.

The V and J genes are TRBV27 and TRBJ2-1, with a tentative D call TRBD1 (7 bases). The germline CDR1 and CDR2 sequences are MNHEY and SMNVEV (reference sequence). Trimming shortened V by 7 bases and J by 6 bases, and 19 bases separated the two germline ends. This CDR3 contains 15 residues. CDR3 in amino acids: CASKSPPRGANEQFF. CDR3 in DNA: TGTGCCAGCAAAAGTCCCCCCAGGGGGGCCAATGAGCAGTTCTTC.

This clone was found a few times. The chain has TRBV7-2 and TRBJ2-2; 13 nucleotides line up with TRBD2. This CDR3 contains 16 residues. Germline values: CDR1 SGHTA, CDR2 FQGNSA. The ends lost 4 bases at V and 2 bases at J; junction bases unmatched: 1. CDR3 protein: CASSSGLAGNTGELFF. The CDR3 nucleotides read TGTGCCAGCAGCTCGGGACTAGCGGGAAACACCGGGGAGCTGTTTTTT. Drawing the rest from reference TRBV7-2 and TRBJ2-2, the complete variable domain is GAGVSQSPSNKVTEKGKDVELRCDPISGHTALYWYRQSLGQGLEFLIYFQGNSAPDKSGLPSDRFSAERTGGSVSTLTIQRTQQEDSAVYLCASSSGLAGNTGELFFGEGSRLTVL.

The J gene is TRBJ2-4, the V gene TRBV19; 7 bases fit TRBD2. The junction had 11 bases not matched to a gene; V was cut back by 3 bases and J by 6 bases. From germline, CDR1 is LNHDA and CDR2 SQIVND (reference sequence). The CDR3 loop spans 16 amino acids. The CDR3 here is CASSIGLAREVNIQYF. As DNA, the CDR3 is TGTGCCAGTAGTATTGGGCTAGCTCGGGAGGTAAACATTCAGTACTTC.